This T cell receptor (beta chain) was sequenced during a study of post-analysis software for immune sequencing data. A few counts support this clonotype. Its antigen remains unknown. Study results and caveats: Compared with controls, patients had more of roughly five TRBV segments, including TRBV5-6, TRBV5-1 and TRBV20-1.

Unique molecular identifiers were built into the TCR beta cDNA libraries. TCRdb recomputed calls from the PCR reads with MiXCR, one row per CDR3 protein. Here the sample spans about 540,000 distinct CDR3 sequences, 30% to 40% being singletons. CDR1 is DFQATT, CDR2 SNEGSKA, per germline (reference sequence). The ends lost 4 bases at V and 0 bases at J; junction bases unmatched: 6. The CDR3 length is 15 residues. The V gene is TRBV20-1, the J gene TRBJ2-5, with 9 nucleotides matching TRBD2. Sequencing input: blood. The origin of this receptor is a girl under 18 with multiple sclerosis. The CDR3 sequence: CSAIIAGEYQETQYF. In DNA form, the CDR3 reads TGCAGTGCTATCATAGCGGGGGAGTACCAAGAGACCCAGTACTTC.